This paragraph covers one TCR beta chain sequence. This clone's antigen is unknown. The record has no base qualities; no much larger clone is one base away. CDR1 and CDR2 were assigned from the germline V gene (reference sequence) as DFQATT and SNEGSKA. Germline trimming: 5 bases from V, 3 bases from J; junction bases outside gene matches: 4. The CDR3 runs 13 amino acids, cysteine and phenylalanine included. Solely the CDR3 DNA is kept, with 39 bases framed from the first base. The data are from a study of T cell repertoires in cytomegalovirus infection (dated by TCRdb to between 2018 and 2021). At the level of the whole study: Because public TCR beta signatures pointed to carriage of CMV infection together with the matching HLA type, the HLA type of each donor mattered for the analysis.

Sequencing was performed on an Illumina HiSeq 1500. Clones were called with MiXCR by TCRdb after fastp trimmed the public reads at Q25, and only in-frame beta chains were retained. Each entry merges the rows of one CDR3 protein and shows their most common DNA and genes. This sample lists fewer than 400,000 distinct CDR3 sequences; roughly 18% were detected once. 8.7% of the sample rests with the top ten. General conclusions and limits of the study: In both this cohort and an independent cohort of several hundred donors, the cumulative frequency of public TCR beta family members distinguished carriers of CMV infection plus the relevant HLA type. The ex vivo response was dominated by HLA-C-restricted CMV-specific TCR beta clonotypes, and the single most frequent clonotype in two of eight donors was supplied by these HLA-C-restricted clonotypes.

Material: PBMCs. The sequence links TRBV20-1 to TRBJ1-2; the central 9 bases match TRBD1. This TCR was sampled from a human donor in good health (CMV status not recorded). Some clones in this sample may be carry-over from other donors' samples. The DNA sequence follows: TGCAGTGCTTGGACAGGGGTGGACTATGGCTACACCTTC. Translated, this is CSAWTGVDYGYTF.